Presented here are 10 T cell receptor beta chains from one specimen sequenced in a study of T cell clonotyping in hematopoietic cell transplantation. Time point indicated: recipient sample about 28 days before transplant, after cytoreduction. Clones were read by immunoSEQ multiplex PCR, and TCRdb kept only the in-frame ones, dropping some. The table includes tens of thousands of clones, about 95% detected once. This specimen was peripheral blood mononuclear cells, taken before stem cell transplant. These receptors were taken from a woman aged 50 to 65 with acute myeloid leukemia. Some clones in this sample may be carry-over from other donors' samples.

This chain links TRBV7-9 with TRBJ2-1; D gene uncertain. The length of the CDR3 is 14 residues. Germline V gene data show CDR1 as SEHNR and CDR2 as FQNEAQ (reference sequence). The V and J ends lost 8 bases and 2 bases respectively, with 13 bases between them. CDR3 bases: TGTGCCAGCGCGCGGTCAGGCCCCTACAATGAGCAGTTCTTC. This gives the protein CASARSGPYNEQFF.

This chain links TRBV30 with TRBJ1-4; D is uncertain. V lost 0 bases and J 8 bases, leaving 4 bases between the germline ends. CDR3 size: 11 residues. Germline-derived CDR1 and CDR2 are GTSNPN and SVGIG (reference sequence). This CDR3 is CAWSVPEKLFF. The CDR3 DNA reads TGTGCCTGGAGTGTACCAGAAAAACTGTTTTTT. Full variable domain (outside the CDR3, taken from reference TRBV30 and TRBJ1-4): SQTIHQWPATLVQPVGSPLSLECTVEGTSNPNLYWYRQAAGRGLQLLFYSVGIGQISSEVPQNLSASRPQDRQFILSSKKLLLSDSGFYLCAWSVPEKLFFGSGTQLSVL.

The chain uses TRBV6-6 and TRBJ1-5, with a weak D call TRBD1 (6 bases). The germline V gene has CDR1 MNHNY and CDR2 SVGAGI (reference sequence). V was pared by 0 bases and J by 5 bases, with 14 bases between. This CDR3 contains 16 residues. CDR3 protein: CASSYSAGATHQPQHF. CDR3 DNA sequence: TGTGCCAGCAGTTACTCGGCAGGGGCTACCCATCAGCCCCAGCATTTT.

The chain couples TRBV12-5 to TRBJ2-1; D call uncertain. V was shortened by 6 bases and J by 12 bases, with 30 bases between the two germline ends. Germline values: CDR1 LGHNT, CDR2 FRNRAP. The CDR3 is made up of 17 amino acids. The CDR3 sequence: CASGSELSEERKKGQFF. CDR3 DNA sequence: TGTGCTAGTGGCTCCGAACTCTCGGAAGAAAGGAAGAAGGGGCAGTTCTTC.

The rearrangement joins TRBV7-3 to TRBJ1-1, with D possibly matching TRBD1 (6 bases). V lost 2 bases to trimming and J lost 0 bases, with 7 bases between them. CDR1 and CDR2 (germline): SGHTA, FQGTGA. The CDR3 has 14 residues. The CDR3 here is CASSLGQLNTEAFF. The DNA for the CDR3 is TGTGCCAGCAGCTTAGGACAGTTGAACACTGAAGCTTTCTTT.

This clone was detected only once. J is TRBJ2-1 and V is TRBV6-4; the D gene could be TRBD1 or TRBD2 (5 bases each). The germline gives CDR1 MRHNA, CDR2 SNTAGT. Trimming took 2 bases from V and 5 from J, leaving 10 bases between them. There are 14 residues in the CDR3. CDR3 in amino acids: CASSDEVGDNEQFF. The CDR3 bases are TGTGCCAGCAGTGACGAGGTGGGGGACAATGAGCAGTTCTTC.

The genes are TRBV2 and TRBJ2-2; the D gene is possibly TRBD2 (6 bases). V dropped 1 base and J dropped 4 bases, with 10 bases sitting between them. Germline CDR1 reads SNHLY; CDR2 reads FYNNEI. This CDR3 is 15 amino acids long. The CDR3 reads CASSEGEVFTGELFF. The CDR3 DNA follows: TGTGCCAGCAGTGAAGGGGAGGTCTTCACCGGGGAGCTGTTTTTT.

The chain combines TRBV11-2 with TRBJ2-7; D is perhaps TRBD1 (5 bases). Trimming cost V 7 bases and J 3 bases, with 19 bases left between them. This CDR3 comprises 15 residues. CDR1 is SGHAT and CDR2 is FQNNGV in the germline V gene. The CDR3 DNA sequence: TGTGCCAGCACCATCGACAGTAATCCCGTCTACGAGCAGTACTTC. Amino acids: CASTIDSNPVYEQYF.

The chain links TRBV9 to TRBJ2-2; D gene uncertain. This CDR3 is built from 13 residues. The germline V gene has CDR1 SGDLS and CDR2 YYNGEE. V was cut by 3 bases and J by 6 bases, with 9 bases left in between. CDR3: CASSDRAPGELFF. As DNA, the CDR3 is TGTGCCAGCAGCGACCGGGCGCCCGGGGAGCTGTTTTTT. Complete variable domain (other parts from reference TRBV9 and TRBJ2-2): DSGVTQTPKHLITATGQRVTLRCSPRSGDLSVYWYQQSLDQGLQFLIQYYNGEERAKGNILERFSAQQFPDLHSELNLSSLELGDSALYFCASSDRAPGELFFGEGSRLTVL.

The V and J genes are TRBV7-9 and TRBJ2-7; D unresolved. CDR1 and CDR2 (germline): SEHNR, FQNEAQ (reference sequence). This CDR3 has 13 residues. V lost 11 bases to trimming and J lost 3 bases, with 17 bases between them. CDR3 coding DNA: TGTGCCGGCTCCAGGACCGAAGACTACGAGCAGTACTTC. Protein product: CAGSRTEDYEQYF.